This TCR beta chain came from a study of cytomegalovirus exposure and HLA in healthy donors. Looking at the study overall: A data release that came early held some 79 million unique TCRs from HLA-typed donors. The study's findings and limits: At a 0.05 false discovery rate, a later analysis found some 18,000 TCR beta sequences to be associated with HLA alleles. Some highly shared sequence variants likely arose as a pipeline artifact. Cytomegalovirus-associated status was assigned to about 150 TCR beta chains.

A note on this clone: No antigen is known for it.

The primer mix had 60 Vbeta and 13 Jbeta primers. Repertoires were generated with immunoSEQ multiplex PCR, while TCRdb's copy carries only in-frame clones and drops some. The repertoire includes 110,000 to 150,000 clones, less than 10% of them detected once, and 1.8% sits in the top ten. The CDR3 contains 13 residues. Per germline, CDR1 MNHNS and CDR2 SASEGT. The junction had 5 bases not matched to a gene; V was cut back by 10 bases and J by 3 bases. The V gene is TRBV6-1, the J gene TRBJ1-1; 10 bases map to TRBD1. The specimen sequenced was PBMCs. The receptor was isolated from a man over 45 in good health and CMV-seronegative. CDR3 sequence reads: CAIEGQGYTEAFF. DNA of the CDR3: TGTGCCATCGAGGGACAGGGGTACACTGAAGCTTTCTTT.